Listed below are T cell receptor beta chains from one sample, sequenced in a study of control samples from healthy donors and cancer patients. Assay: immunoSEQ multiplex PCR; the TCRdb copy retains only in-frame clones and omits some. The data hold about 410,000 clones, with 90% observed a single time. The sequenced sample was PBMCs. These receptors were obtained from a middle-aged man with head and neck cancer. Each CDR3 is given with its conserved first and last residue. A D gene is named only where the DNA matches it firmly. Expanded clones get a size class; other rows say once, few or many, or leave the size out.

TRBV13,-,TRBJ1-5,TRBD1,CASSTYSGQNMDGQPQHF,TGTGCCAGCAGCACATATTCGGGACAGAACATGGACGGCCAGCCCCAGCATTTT
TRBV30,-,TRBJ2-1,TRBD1,CAWELGTATYNEQFF,TGTGCCTGGGAACTAGGGACAGCTACCTACAATGAGCAGTTCTTC
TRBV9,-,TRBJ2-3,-,CASSLLEGLPPDTQYF,TGTGCCAGCAGCCTCCTTGAGGGCCTACCTCCAGATACGCAGTATTTT
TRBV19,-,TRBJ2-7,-,CASSIRGGGTYEQYF,TGTGCCAGTAGTATCCGTGGCGGAGGAACCTACGAGCAGTACTTC
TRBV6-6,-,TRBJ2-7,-,CASSREAQGTEQYF,TGTGCCAGCAGTAGGGAGGCGCAAGGTACCGAGCAGTACTTC
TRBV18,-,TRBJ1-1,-,CASSLEKTATNTEAFF,TGTGCCAGCTCACTTGAGAAAACGGCTACTAACACTGAAGCTTTCTTT
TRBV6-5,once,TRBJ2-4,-,CASSNTGLTKNIQYF,TGTGCCAGCAGTAACACAGGGCTGACCAAAAACATTCAGTACTTC
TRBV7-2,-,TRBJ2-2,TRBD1,CASSPPGTGVTGELFF,TGTGCCAGCAGCCCCCCCGGGACAGGGGTGACCGGGGAGCTGTTTTTT
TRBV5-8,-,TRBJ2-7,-,CASSLHRLGAVDYEQYF,TGTGCCAGCAGCTTGCACCGGCTCGGGGCTGTGGACTACGAGCAGTACTTC
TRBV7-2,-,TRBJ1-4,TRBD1,CASSLVGTGNEKLFF,TGTGCCAGCAGCTTGGTAGGGACAGGGAATGAAAAACTGTTTTTT
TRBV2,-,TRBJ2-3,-,CASSGRDRSTDTQYF,TGTGCCAGCAGTGGGAGGGACAGAAGCACAGATACGCAGTATTTT
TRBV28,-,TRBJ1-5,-,CASSLSTYSNQPQHF,TGTGCCAGCAGTTTAAGCACCTATAGCAATCAGCCCCAGCATTTT
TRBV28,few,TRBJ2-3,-,CASSSVDTQYF,TGTGCCAGCAGTTCGGTAGATACGCAGTATTTT
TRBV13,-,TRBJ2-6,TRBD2,CASTARVLAEPSGANVLTF,TGTGCCAGCACCGCCCGGGTACTAGCGGAACCCTCTGGGGCCAACGTCCTGACTTTC
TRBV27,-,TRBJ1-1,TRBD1,CASRSDRDTEAFF,TGTGCCAGCAGGTCGGACAGGGACACTGAAGCTTTCTTT
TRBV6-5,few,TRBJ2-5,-,CASKPVRVPQETQYF,TGTGCCAGCAAGCCTGTACGTGTACCCCAAGAGACCCAGTACTTC
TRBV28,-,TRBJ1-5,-,CASTILPGLGEPQHF,TGTGCCAGCACCATCCTTCCAGGACTAGGGGAGCCCCAGCATTTT
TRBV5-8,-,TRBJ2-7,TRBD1,CASSRRAGTGFGQYF,TGTGCCAGCAGCCGGAGAGCCGGGACAGGGTTCGGGCAGTACTTC
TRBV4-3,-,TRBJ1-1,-,CASSQLLAAEAFF,TGCGCCAGCAGCCAGTTATTAGCCGCTGAAGCTTTCTTT
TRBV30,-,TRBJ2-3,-,CAWSGRDGSDTQYF,TGTGCCTGGAGTGGGAGGGACGGATCAGATACGCAGTATTTT
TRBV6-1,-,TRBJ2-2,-,CASSERQGNTGELFF,TGTGCCAGCAGTGAGAGGCAGGGTAATACCGGGGAGCTGTTTTTT
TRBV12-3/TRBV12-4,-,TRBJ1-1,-,CASKGVGYEAFF,TGTGCCAGCAAAGGGGTGGGGTATGAAGCTTTCTTT
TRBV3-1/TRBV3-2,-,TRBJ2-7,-,CASSQDRQARIGQYF,TGTGCCAGCAGCCAAGACAGGCAAGCGCGAATCGGGCAGTACTTC
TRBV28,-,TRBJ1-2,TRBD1,CASQSPGTGRDKHGYTF,TGTGCCTCCCAGTCTCCCGGGACAGGGAGGGATAAGCATGGCTACACCTTC
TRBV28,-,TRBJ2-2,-,CATRASFRTGELFF,TGTGCCACCCGCGCGAGTTTTCGGACCGGGGAGCTGTTTTTT
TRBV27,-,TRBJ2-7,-,CASSFRATTYEQYF,TGTGCCAGCAGTTTCCGGGCGACAACCTACGAGCAGTACTTC
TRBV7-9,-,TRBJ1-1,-,CASSLGGRAFF,TGTGCCAGCAGCTTAGGGGGTAGGGCTTTCTTT
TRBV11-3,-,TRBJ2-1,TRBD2,CASSLASGMYNEQFF,TGTGCCAGCAGCTTAGCTAGCGGAATGTACAATGAGCAGTTCTTC
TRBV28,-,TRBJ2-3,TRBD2,CASSLAGVTDTQYF,TGTGCCAGCAGTTTAGCGGGAGTAACAGATACGCAGTATTTT
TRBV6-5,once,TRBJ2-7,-,CASSTRDGYEQYF,TGTGCCAGCAGCACCCGGGACGGCTACGAGCAGTACTTC
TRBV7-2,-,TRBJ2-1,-,CASSLESGTNEQFF,TGTGCCAGCAGCTTAGAATCGGGAACCAATGAGCAGTTCTTC
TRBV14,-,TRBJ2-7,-,CASSQDERGLSYEQYF,TGTGCCAGCAGCCAAGACGAACGGGGGCTTTCCTACGAGCAGTACTTC
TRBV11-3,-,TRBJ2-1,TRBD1,CASSPDRGGVHGEQFF,TGTGCCAGCAGCCCCGACAGGGGGGGAGTTCACGGTGAGCAGTTCTTC